The 25 T cell receptor beta chains below come from one sample, sequenced in a study of blood T cell repertoires in COVID-19. Here immunoSEQ multiplex PCR was the method, and the copy in TCRdb shows in-frame clones only, minus some. The sample has 300,000 to 400,000 clones, 85% to 95% seen once. Sequenced material: PBMCs or T cells enriched from blood (not recorded which). All receptors come from a woman aged 25 to 39 who had been exposed to COVID-19.

V gene TRBV19 combines with J gene TRBJ1-2, with D possibly being TRBD1 (6 bases). The CDR3 runs to 11 residues. Trimming pared 4 bases from V and 7 bases from J, leaving 7 bases between. Germline V CDR1 and CDR2: LNHDA, SQIVND (reference sequence). In DNA, the CDR3 is TGTGCCAGTAGTAGCAGGGGTGGCTACACCTTC. Translation: CASSSRGGYTF.

V and J are TRBV30 and TRBJ1-3, with D perhaps TRBD1 (6 bases). Trimming removed 4 bases at V and 2 bases at J, with 9 bases between. This CDR3 region has 13 residues. In germline, CDR1 is GTSNPN, CDR2 SVGIG (reference sequence). The CDR3: CAWTQGTGNTIYF. CDR3 sequence (DNA): TGTGCCTGGACCCAGGGGACTGGAAACACCATATATTTT.

This clone was recorded only once. In nucleotides, the CDR3 is TGCAGTCCTCAGGTTAACTATGGCTACACCTTC. This translates into CSPQVNYGYTF. The chain carries TRBV20-1 and TRBJ1-2; D remains ambiguous. This CDR3 has 11 amino acids. From germline, CDR1 is DFQATT and CDR2 SNEGSKA (reference sequence). V lost 8 bases and J 1 base, leaving 8 bases between the germline ends.

The V call is TRBV5-1, the J call TRBJ2-7; D not resolved. Germline V gene data show CDR1 as SGHRS and CDR2 as YFSETQ. The CDR3 length is 15 residues. V dropped 4 bases and J dropped 4 bases, with 18 bases sitting between them. The CDR3 region is CASSPDRSVLYEQYF. CDR3 in DNA: TGCGCCAGCAGCCCGGATCGCAGCGTCTTGTACGAGCAGTACTTC.

This chain connects TRBV7-9 to TRBJ1-2, with 9 bases identical to TRBD1. The CDR3 extends over 16 amino acids. V trimming: 2 bases; J trimming: 4 bases; junction bases outside the gene matches: 8. Germline CDR1 and CDR2: SEHNR and FQNEAQ (reference sequence). The CDR3 coding sequence is TGTGCCAGCAGCTTATTAGTGGGACAGGGAGGCTATGGCTACACCTTC. It translates to CASSLLVGQGGYGYTF.

The chain combines TRBV6-5 with TRBJ2-3; TRBD2 agrees at 8 bases. Germline V gene data show CDR1 as MNHEY and CDR2 as SVGAGI. The CDR3 has 15 amino acids. Germline trimming cut 8 bases from V and 2 bases from J; bases unmatched to any gene: 9. The CDR3 DNA is TGTGCCAGCGCCGACCGCGGGGGGTTCACAGATACGCAGTATTTT. This sequence encodes CASADRGGFTDTQYF.

The CDR3 region is CASSLGGTRMDEQFF. DNA for the CDR3: TGTGCCAGCAGCTTAGGCGGGACTAGGATGGATGAGCAGTTCTTC. The chain carries TRBV7-2 and TRBJ2-1; TRBD2 aligns across 8 bases. CDR1 is SGHTA, CDR2 FQGNSA, per germline. This CDR3 comprises 15 residues. The J segment lost 8 bases and the V segment lost 1 base, leaving 7 bases of the junction unmatched.

The chain has TRBV10-3 and TRBJ2-7; TRBD1 might be the D (5 bases). Trimming stripped 4 bases from V and 5 bases from J, with 15 bases between. The germline V gene has CDR1 ENHRY and CDR2 SYGVKD. The CDR3 totals 14 residues. The CDR3 sequence is CAISAKGIRDEQYF. The CDR3 DNA sequence: TGTGCCATCAGTGCAAAAGGGATCAGGGACGAGCAGTACTTC.

The rearrangement uses TRBV4-1 and TRBJ1-2; D remains unclear. The ends were cut back, 1 base at V and 6 bases at J, with 9 bases in the middle. CDR3 length equals 13 residues. CDR1 is MGHRA, CDR2 YSYEKL, per germline. CDR3 nucleotides: TGCGCCAGCAGCCAAGTATCAGTGGATGGCTACACCTTC. Its protein is CASSQVSVDGYTF.

This clone was counted a single time. Here the CDR3 reads CASSLYFQGTVSNYGYTF. The CDR3 DNA is TGTGCCAGCAGTCTTTACTTCCAAGGGACAGTCAGTAACTATGGCTACACCTTC. V usage is TRBV6-6 and J usage is TRBJ1-2; 7 nucleotides match TRBD1. CDR1 is MNHNY and CDR2 is SVGAGI in the germline V gene (reference sequence). The V and J ends lost 5 bases and 1 base, in that order; junction bases with no gene match: 16. CDR3 length: 18 residues.

CDR3 bases: TGCGCCAGCAGCCAGTACTGGACAGGGATCCCCTCGAACACTGAAGCTTTCTTT. This gives the protein CASSQYWTGIPSNTEAFF. The chain combines TRBV5-1 with TRBJ1-1; 8 bases fit TRBD1. With V trimmed by 4 bases and J by 1 base, 15 bases remained unmatched. Germline V gene data show CDR1 as SGHRS and CDR2 as YFSETQ. The CDR3 extends over 18 amino acids.

This sequence joins TRBV19 and TRBJ2-7; weak D call: TRBD2 (6 bases). The CDR3 runs 15 residues. Germline CDR1 reads LNHDA; CDR2 reads SQIVND (reference sequence). Trimming stripped 9 bases from V and 3 bases from J, with 21 bases between. The CDR3 coding sequence is TGTGCCAGCTCTTCCGGGGGAGGAGGATTCTACGAGCAGTACTTC. Residues: CASSSGGGGFYEQYF. The whole variable domain, filled in from reference TRBV19 and TRBJ2-7, reads DGGITQSPKYLFRKEGQNVTLSCEQNLNHDAMYWYRQDPGQGLRLIYYSQIVNDFQKGDIAEGYSVSREKKESFPLTVTSAQKNPTAFYLCASSSGGGGFYEQYFGPGTRLTVT.

The rearrangement uses TRBV21-1 and TRBJ1-2; no DNA check was done on the table's D call, TRBD1. TRBV21-1 is reported as a pseudogene. The CDR3 loop spans 14 amino acids. DNA for the CDR3: TGTGCCAGCATCGCACAGGGGGTAAGATATGGCTACACCTTC. Its translation: CASIAQGVRYGYTF.

The V call is TRBV7-8, the J call TRBJ1-2; 7 nucleotides align to TRBD1. V dropped 1 base and J dropped 9; count of bases not matched to a gene: 5. The CDR3 consists of 13 residues. Germline V gives CDR1 SGHVS, CDR2 FQNEAQ. CDR3 in amino acids: CASSLVQGLSYTF. CDR3 DNA: TGTGCCAGCAGCTTAGTACAGGGGTTGAGCTACACCTTC.

This chain uses TRBV5-6 with TRBJ2-7; 8 bases align to TRBD1. Germline assignment: CDR1 SGHDT and CDR2 YYEEEE. The CDR3 runs to 14 residues. With V trimmed by 3 bases and J by 6 bases, 8 bases remained unmatched. CDR3 sequence: CASSSLTGVSEQYF. CDR3 sequence (DNA): TGTGCCAGCAGCTCACTGACAGGGGTAAGCGAGCAGTACTTC.

This chain uses TRBV5-6 with TRBJ2-5, with a possible D match to TRBD1 (6 bases). V was cut by 5 bases and J by 1 base, with 12 bases left in between. Germline values: CDR1 SGHDT, CDR2 YYEEEE. The CDR3 has 14 residues. CDR3 DNA: TGTGCCAGCAGTCATAGGACAGTCCAAGAGACCCAGTACTTC. Translation: CASSHRTVQETQYF.

The J gene is TRBJ1-1, the V gene TRBV14, with 11 nucleotides matching TRBD1. The CDR3 loop spans 16 amino acids. V lost 1 base, J lost 1 base, and 2 bases stayed unmatched. CDR1 and CDR2 from the germline V gene are SGHDN and FVKESK. CDR3 sequence: CASSQGTGGANTEAFF. The CDR3 DNA is TGTGCCAGCAGCCAAGGGACAGGGGGCGCGAACACTGAAGCTTTCTTT.

The chain employs TRBV11-2 and TRBJ1-2, with a weak D call TRBD1 (6 bases). This CDR3 comprises 14 residues. Germline values: CDR1 SGHAT, CDR2 FQNNGV. The V end lost 6 bases, the J end lost 4 bases, and 15 bases lay between the germline ends. Here the CDR3 DNA reads TGTGCCAGCAGGTCTGGGCAGGGGACCTATGGCTACACCTTC. This gives the protein CASRSGQGTYGYTF.

The CDR3 nucleotides are TGCGCCAGCAGCCAGAGAGGGGGCACCAATGAAAAACTGTTTTTT. As protein: CASSQRGGTNEKLFF. This chain joins TRBV4-3 and TRBJ1-4, with 7 bases identical to TRBD1. The CDR3 loop spans 15 amino acids. Germline V gives CDR1 LGHNA, CDR2 YSLEER. Germline trimming cut 3 bases from V and 5 bases from J; bases unmatched to any gene: 6.

This sequence joins TRBV11-2 and TRBJ2-1; 8 nucleotides agree with TRBD1. The junction had 13 bases not matched to a gene; V was cut back by 5 bases and J by 10 bases. This CDR3 region has 15 residues. Per the germline V gene, CDR1 is SGHAT and CDR2 is FQNNGV. CDR3 region: CASSIRQGRDNEQFF. CDR3 DNA: TGTGCCAGCAGCATCAGACAGGGGCGGGATAACGAGCAGTTCTTC. Full variable domain (remainder filled in from reference TRBV11-2 and TRBJ2-1): EAGVAQSPRYKIIEKRQSVAFWCNPISGHATLYWYQQILGQGPKLLIQFQNNGVVDDSQLPKDRFSAERLKGVDSTLKIQPAKLEDSAVYLCASSIRQGRDNEQFFGPGTRLTVL.

The chain uses TRBV14 and TRBJ1-4, with 8 bases matching TRBD1. The CDR3 contains 18 residues. CDR1 is SGHDN and CDR2 is FVKESK in the germline V gene. V trimming: 0 bases; J trimming: 6 bases; junction bases outside the gene matches: 12. In nucleotides, the CDR3 is TGTGCCAGCAGCCAAGACCCTCCGACAGGGGTTGGTGATGAAAAACTGTTTTTT. Its translation: CASSQDPPTGVGDEKLFF.

The gene calls are TRBV10-3 and TRBJ2-5, with D tentatively TRBD2 (6 bases). The CDR3 runs 15 residues. The V end lost 0 bases, the J end lost 1 base, and 9 bases lay between the germline ends. Looked up from germline, CDR1 is ENHRY and CDR2 is SYGVKD. The CDR3 sequence: CAISESLASQETQYF. For the CDR3, the DNA is TGTGCCATCAGTGAGTCTCTAGCGAGCCAAGAGACCCAGTACTTC.

V usage is TRBV4-3 and J usage is TRBJ1-2; 11 bases line up with TRBD1. There are 13 residues in the CDR3. With 3 bases clipped from V and 7 bases from J, the junction kept 1 base outside the gene matches. Looked up from germline, CDR1 is LGHNA and CDR2 is YSLEER. The CDR3 reads CASSQDRGLGYTF. Here the CDR3 DNA reads TGCGCCAGCAGCCAGGACAGGGGGCTTGGCTACACCTTC.

The rearrangement links TRBV18 to TRBJ2-7; a possible D gene is TRBD2 (6 bases). This CDR3 has 13 residues. The V gene lost 0 bases and the J gene lost 5 bases, with 8 bases spanning the gap. Germline loops: CDR1 KGHSH, CDR2 LQKENI. The CDR3 sequence: CASSPPGGNEQYF. The CDR3 nucleotides are TGTGCCAGCTCACCACCGGGGGGTAACGAGCAGTACTTC.

The chain couples TRBV19 to TRBJ1-5; maybe TRBD1 (5 bases). This CDR3 contains 15 residues. Germline CDR1 is LNHDA and CDR2 is SQIVND (reference sequence). Between the trimmed V and J ends, which lost 4 bases and 7 bases, there was a span of 17 bases. As DNA, the CDR3 is TGTGCCAGTAGTAGTCGCCACGGGGGATACCAGCCCCAGCATTTT. Its protein product is CASSSRHGGYQPQHF.